This T cell receptor beta chain was identified in a study of CD8+ T cells in alopecia areata. Regarding treatment: oral pan-JAK inhibitor, 5-10 mg twice daily. Researchers gathered lesional scalp punch biopsies and peripheral blood from patients with alopecia areata. Germline trimming cut 3 bases from V and 2 bases from J; bases unmatched to any gene: 9. Germline loops: CDR1 LGHNA, CDR2 YNFKEQ. This CDR3 comprises 17 residues. The sequencing template was cDNA reverse transcribed from extracted RNA. TCRdb keeps only in-frame clones here, not all; method: immunoSEQ multiplex PCR. The sample shows about 160,000 clones, 50% to 70% of them seen only once.

This TCR derives from a human donor with alopecia areata. The input for sequencing was CD4+ T cells sorted from blood, taken at week 4, from a patient treated with tofacitinib. V is TRBV4-2 and J is TRBJ2-4, with 8 bases fitting TRBD2. Here the CDR3 reads CASSHPSGGETKNIQYF. In DNA form, the CDR3 reads TGTGCCAGCAGCCACCCTTCGGGAGGGGAAACCAAAAACATTCAGTACTTC.